This TCR beta chain was documented in a study of shared clonotypes between healthy human individuals. Study details: Donors were a couple of women and a few men aged 18 to 49.

Germline loops: CDR1 MDHEN, CDR2 SYDVKM. Trimming took off 3 bases at V and 1 base at J, with 9 bases between the two ends. The CDR3 runs 14 residues. The quantity of DNA used in unsorted PBMC replicate PCRs was around 300 ng, corresponding to tens of thousands of T cell genomes. Measured with immunoSEQ multiplex PCR; TCRdb has only the in-frame clones, and not every one. This table has about 490,000 clones, 70% to 85% appearing once. For this clone: Its target is not known.

Whole-study results and caveats: Donor scarcity curtailed the genetic and exposure-history diversity represented herein.

Caucasian adults living in Nashville, Tennessee, provided all samples. The chain recombines TRBV28 with TRBJ1-1; D perhaps matches TRBD1 (5 bases). The TCR comes from a woman aged 40 to 50 in good health. Some clones in this sample may be carry-over from other donors' samples. The sequenced sample consisted of PBMCs. The CDR3 loop reads CASSLGETNTEAFF. As DNA, the CDR3 is TGTGCCAGCAGTTTGGGGGAAACGAACACTGAAGCTTTCTTT.